One and the same sample provided the 27 T cell receptor beta chains below, sequenced in a study of blood T cell repertoires in COVID-19. Clones were sequenced by immunoSEQ multiplex PCR, and TCRdb holds only the in-frame ones, with some missing. This sample has around 79,000 clones, with 88% found just once. Sequencing used peripheral blood. The receptors derive from a human donor in a cohort sampled during active COVID-19.

This clone is a singleton in its sample. The rearrangement links TRBV25-1 to TRBJ1-4; D unclear. V lost 1 base and J lost 3, with 9 bases in between. The CDR3 consists of 15 residues. Germline V gene lookup returns CDR1 MGHDK and CDR2 SYGVNS. The CDR3 here is CASSESVPANEKLFF. CDR3 coding DNA: TGTGCCAGCAGTGAATCGGTACCGGCTAATGAAAAACTGTTTTTT. Full variable domain (remainder filled in from reference TRBV25-1 and TRBJ1-4): EADIYQTPRYLVIGTGKKITLECSQTMGHDKMYWYQQDPGMELHLIHYSYGVNSTEKGDLSSESTVSRIRTEHFPLTLESARPSHTSQYLCASSESVPANEKLFFGSGTQLSVL.

The V and J genes are TRBV5-1 and TRBJ1-4, with no clear D. Germline V gene lookup returns CDR1 SGHRS and CDR2 YFSETQ. V was clipped by 3 bases and J by 8 bases, with 11 bases between them. The CDR3 consists of 13 residues. The CDR3 DNA sequence: TGCGCCAGCAGCTCTCCGGGAGGCGAAAAACTGTTTTTT. Translating gives CASSSPGGEKLFF.

The CDR3 coding sequence is TGTGCCAGCTCTGGACAGATGTTCTCCTACGAGCAGTACTTC. Amino acid sequence: CASSGQMFSYEQYF. The chain carries TRBV28 and TRBJ2-7, with D possibly matching TRBD1 (6 bases). CDR1 MDHEN and CDR2 SYDVKM come from the germline V gene. V was clipped by 8 bases and J by 0 bases, with 14 bases between them. The CDR3 spans 14 residues.

The chain employs TRBV19 and TRBJ2-3; possibly TRBD2 for D (6 bases). Trimming removed 4 bases at V and 0 bases at J, with 26 bases between. The CDR3 is made up of 20 amino acids. Germline V gene lookup returns CDR1 LNHDA and CDR2 SQIVND (reference sequence). CDR3: CASSTRRQAGGFASTDTQYF. CDR3 DNA sequence: TGTGCCAGTAGTACGAGGCGTCAGGCCGGAGGGTTCGCTAGCACAGATACGCAGTATTTT.

V is TRBV27 and J is TRBJ2-2; the D gene is possibly TRBD1 (7 bases). CDR1 and CDR2 from the germline V gene are MNHEY and SMNVEV (reference sequence). V lost 9 bases and J lost 6, with 17 bases in between. The CDR3 consists of 14 residues. The CDR3 sequence is CASTAGGFSGELFF. The CDR3, as DNA: TGTGCCAGTACGGCAGGGGGGTTTTCCGGGGAGCTGTTTTTT.

The chain joins TRBV5-6 to TRBJ2-7; a possible D gene is TRBD1 (6 bases). The CDR3 runs 12 residues. Germline loops: CDR1 SGHDT, CDR2 YYEEEE. Trimming stripped 10 bases from V and 4 bases from J, with 15 bases between. The CDR3 bases are TGTGCCTCGGCACAGGGTTCATACGAGCAGTACTTC. Its translation: CASAQGSYEQYF.

This sequence joins TRBV20-1 and TRBJ1-5, with unresolved D. The V end was cut by 3 bases, the J end by 4 bases, with 4 bases between. The CDR3 extends over 11 amino acids. Germline CDR1 is DFQATT and CDR2 is SNEGSKA (reference sequence). The CDR3 loop reads CSARENQPQHF. The CDR3 nucleotides are TGCAGTGCTAGGGAGAATCAGCCCCAGCATTTT.

This chain uses TRBV29-1 with TRBJ2-3; 8 nucleotides agree with TRBD1. From germline, CDR1 is SQVTM and CDR2 ANQGSEA. The CDR3 runs to 14 residues. The V segment lost 6 bases and the J segment 6 bases; nucleotides outside the gene matches: 11. The CDR3: CSVNQGALTDTQYF. CDR3 sequence (DNA): TGCAGCGTGAATCAGGGGGCTCTTACGGATACGCAGTATTTT.

V and J are TRBV13 and TRBJ2-1, with 8 bases matching TRBD1. V shed 4 bases and J 5 bases; nucleotides not matched to a gene: 10. There are 16 residues in the CDR3. CDR1 PRHDT and CDR2 FYEKMQ come from the germline V gene (reference sequence). CDR3 DNA: TGTGCCAGCAGCTACGAGGACAGGGAGTCGGACAATGAGCAGTTCTTC. Translation: CASSYEDRESDNEQFF.

The V and J genes are TRBV6-5 and TRBJ1-1, with D maybe TRBD1 (5 bases). V lost 7 bases to trimming and J lost 4 bases, with 13 bases between them. The length of the CDR3 is 13 residues. Germline lookup yields CDR1 MNHEY and CDR2 SVGAGI. This CDR3 is CASNRGGGTEAFF. The CDR3 DNA is TGTGCCAGCAACCGTGGGGGGGGCACTGAAGCTTTCTTT.

The chain is built from TRBV4-1 and TRBJ2-7; D is perhaps TRBD1 (7 bases). This CDR3 spans 14 amino acids. From germline, CDR1 is MGHRA and CDR2 YSYEKL. V was cut by 2 bases and J by 1 base, with 9 bases left in between. CDR3 region: CASSQPGGSYEQYF. For the CDR3, the DNA is TGCGCCAGCAGCCAACCAGGGGGGTCCTACGAGCAGTACTTC.

The chain recombines TRBV21-1 with TRBJ1-1; TRBD1 is the table's D call, not checked against the DNA. TRBV21-1 is described as a pseudogene. The CDR3 sequence is 16 residues long. The CDR3 sequence: CASIGGETKPNTEAFF. The DNA for the CDR3 is TGTGCCAGTATAGGGGGCGAGACTAAACCTAACACTGAAGCTTTCTTT.

The chain uses TRBV15 and TRBJ1-5; D may be TRBD1 (5 bases). The CDR3 has 13 amino acids. Germline V gives CDR1 LNHNV, CDR2 YYDKDF (reference sequence). V was trimmed by 1 base and J by 6 bases, leaving 7 bases between them. CDR3 residues: CATSRVRGQPQHF. As DNA, the CDR3 is TGTGCCACCAGCAGAGTAAGGGGTCAGCCCCAGCATTTT.

The chain has TRBV10-3 and TRBJ2-7; D not certain. CDR1 is ENHRY and CDR2 is SYGVKD in the germline V gene. V lost 6 bases, J lost 5 bases, and 11 bases lay in between. The CDR3 runs to 12 residues. In nucleotides, the CDR3 is TGTGCCATCAGACCTGACATCAACGAGCAGTACTTC. Translating it yields CAIRPDINEQYF.

This clone was detected once. The chain couples TRBV19 to TRBJ2-2, with D perhaps TRBD1 (5 bases). V was clipped by 7 bases and J by 3 bases, with 15 bases between them. Germline CDR1 LNHDA, CDR2 SQIVND (reference sequence). This CDR3 has 15 residues. CDR3 residues: CASTTPGADTGELFF. The DNA of the CDR3 is TGTGCCAGTACCACCCCTGGGGCGGACACCGGGGAGCTGTTTTTT.

The chain couples TRBV21-1 to TRBJ2-7; TRBD2, the table's D call, lacks a check against the DNA. TRBV21-1 is an annotated pseudogene. The CDR3 has 13 amino acids. The CDR3 protein is CASSKESSYEQYF. Here the CDR3 DNA reads TGTGCCAGCAGCAAAGAATCGTCCTACGAGCAGTACTTC.

V usage is TRBV27 and J usage is TRBJ2-1, with 13 positions matching TRBD2. Trimming removed 6 bases from V and 7 bases from J; junction bases left unmatched: 3. This CDR3 region has 14 residues. Germline-derived CDR1 and CDR2 are MNHEY and SMNVEV (reference sequence). CDR3 DNA: TGTGCCAGCAGCCGGACTAGCGGGAGTAATGAGCAGTTCTTC. It encodes CASSRTSGSNEQFF.

J is TRBJ1-1 and V is TRBV9, with 10 bases identical to TRBD1. The V gene end was trimmed by 4 bases and the J gene end by 4 bases; junction bases not matched to a gene: 10. CDR3 length: 16 residues. CDR1 and CDR2 (germline): SGDLS, YYNGEE. The DNA for the CDR3 is TGTGCCAGCAGCCCTCGACAGGGGGCGTTGGGCACTGAAGCTTTCTTT. Translated: CASSPRQGALGTEAFF.

This clone was counted between two and nine times. The junction shows a germline mismatch at one end, possibly a read error. The J gene is TRBJ2-3, the V gene TRBV11-3; 13 nucleotides match TRBD2. This CDR3 is built from 13 residues. Germline V CDR1 and CDR2: SGHNT, YENEEA. CDR3 nucleotide sequence: TGTGCCAGCAGCTTAGACGGACTAGCGGGAGAGAATTTT. Its translation is CASSLDGLAGENF.

The chain couples TRBV28 to TRBJ2-5, with a possible D match to TRBD2 (6 bases). Germline V lookup: CDR1 MDHEN, CDR2 SYDVKM. V was trimmed by 3 bases and J by 2 bases, leaving 10 bases between them. The CDR3 consists of 14 residues. The CDR3 sequence is CASSFLADQETQYF. The DNA of the CDR3 is TGTGCCAGCAGTTTCTTAGCGGATCAAGAGACCCAGTACTTC.

This clone was counted a single time. This chain connects TRBV6-5 to TRBJ1-2, with D uncertain. The CDR3 runs 15 residues. Trimming pared 6 bases from V and 0 bases from J, leaving 14 bases between. Germline CDR1 reads MNHEY; CDR2 reads SVGAGI. Here the CDR3 reads CASRRAVGANYGYTF. In nucleotides, the CDR3 is TGTGCCAGCAGGAGGGCAGTGGGAGCTAACTATGGCTACACCTTC.

This chain joins TRBV6-5 and TRBJ1-6; D perhaps matches TRBD1 (5 bases). V was trimmed by 3 bases and J by 5 bases, leaving 11 bases between them. The germline V gene has CDR1 MNHEY and CDR2 SVGAGI. CDR3 length equals 15 residues. The CDR3 here is CASSYAGFNNSPLHF. The CDR3 DNA reads TGTGCCAGCAGTTATGCAGGGTTTAATAATTCACCCCTCCACTTT.

The CDR3 sequence: CASSQTVGQGIVEQYF. DNA for the CDR3: TGTGCCAGCAGCCAAACGGTGGGACAGGGGATTGTCGAGCAGTACTTC. The J gene is TRBJ2-7, the V gene TRBV5-6; TRBD1 agrees at 10 bases. The CDR3 contains 16 residues. V was clipped by 4 bases and J by 6 bases; unmatched bases: 13. The V gene's germline CDR1 is SGHDT and CDR2 YYEEEE.

The chain combines TRBV15 with TRBJ1-2; D ambiguous. Deletions cut 3 bases from V and 2 bases from J, with 13 bases between. CDR1 LNHNV and CDR2 YYDKDF come from the germline V gene (reference sequence). This CDR3 has 15 residues. The CDR3 loop reads CATSRRRDLNYGYTF. The DNA of the CDR3 is TGTGCCACCAGCAGGAGGAGGGATTTGAACTATGGCTACACCTTC. The full variable domain, with the rest looked up from reference TRBV15 and TRBJ1-2, is DAMVIQNPRYQVTQFGKPVTLSCSQTLNHNVMYWYQQKSSQAPKLLFHYYDKDFNNEADTPDNFQSRRPNTSFCFLDIRSPGLGDTAMYLCATSRRRDLNYGYTFGSGTRLTVV.

The CDR3 coding sequence is TGTGCCAGCAGTGCCGGACTAGCGGGAAGGGGCGAGCAGTACTTC. Amino acid sequence: CASSAGLAGRGEQYF. The chain carries TRBV5-4 and TRBJ2-7; 12 bases line up with TRBD2. V was pared by 5 bases and J by 6 bases, with 9 bases of the junction left unmatched. The CDR3 contains 15 residues. CDR1 and CDR2 from the germline V gene are SGHNT and YYREEE (reference sequence).

DNA of the CDR3: TGTGCCAGCAGCTCCCTTATTGCAACTAATGAAAAACTGTTTTTT. This codes for CASSSLIATNEKLFF. This chain joins TRBV11-2 and TRBJ1-4; D remains unclear. This CDR3 has 15 amino acids. Between the trimmed V and J ends, which lost 4 bases and 0 bases, there was a span of 9 bases. CDR1 and CDR2 (germline): SGHAT, FQNNGV.

The CDR3 DNA sequence: TGCGCCAGCAGCCAAGAATGGCGGGTCCGGATGAACACTGAAGCTTTCTTT. Translating gives CASSQEWRVRMNTEAFF. V usage is TRBV4-1 and J usage is TRBJ1-1; D is unclear. The germline gives CDR1 MGHRA, CDR2 YSYEKL. This CDR3 has 17 residues. With 0 bases removed from V and 0 bases from J, the gap between germline ends came to 14 bases.